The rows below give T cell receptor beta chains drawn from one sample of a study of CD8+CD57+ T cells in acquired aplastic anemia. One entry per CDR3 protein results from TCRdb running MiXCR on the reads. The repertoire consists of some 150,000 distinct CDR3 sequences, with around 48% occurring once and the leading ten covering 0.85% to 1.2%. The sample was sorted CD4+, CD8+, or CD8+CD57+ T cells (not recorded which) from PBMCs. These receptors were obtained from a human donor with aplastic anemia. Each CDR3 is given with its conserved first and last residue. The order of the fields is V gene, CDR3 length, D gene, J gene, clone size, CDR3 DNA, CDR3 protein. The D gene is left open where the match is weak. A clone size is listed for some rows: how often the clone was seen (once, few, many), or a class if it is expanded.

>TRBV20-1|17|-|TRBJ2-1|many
TGCAGTGCTAGAGATTTCGGTGGGGGCAGCTCCTACAATGAGCAGTTCTTC
CSARDFGGGSSYNEQFF
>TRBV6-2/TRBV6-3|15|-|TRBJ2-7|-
TGTGCCAGCAGCCCGGGATTCCAGGGGAAGAGCGAGCAGTACTTC
CASSPGFQGKSEQYF
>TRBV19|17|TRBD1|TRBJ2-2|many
TGTGCCAGTAGTTCACTCCCGGGACAGGAGAACACCGGGGAGCTGTTTTTT
CASSSLPGQENTGELFF
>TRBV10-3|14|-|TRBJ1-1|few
TGTGCCATCAGTTGGGTACAGATGAACACTGAAGCTTTCTTT
CAISWVQMNTEAFF
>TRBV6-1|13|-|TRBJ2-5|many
TGTGCCAGCATGGCTACACTCCAAGAGACCCAGTACTTC
CASMATLQETQYF
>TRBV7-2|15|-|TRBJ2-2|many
TGTGCCAGCAGCTTAGCGGTCACAAACACCGGGGAGCTGTTTTTT
CASSLAVTNTGELFF
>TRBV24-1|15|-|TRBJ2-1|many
TGTGCCACCAGTGAAGGATCCTTCTCCTACAATGAGCAGTTCTTC
CATSEGSFSYNEQFF
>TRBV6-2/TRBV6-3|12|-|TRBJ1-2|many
TGTGCCAGCTCAGGGGCCGCCTATGGCTACACCTTC
CASSGAAYGYTF
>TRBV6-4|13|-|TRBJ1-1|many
TGTGCCAGCAGTGATGTCGAGGGTTCAGGGGCTTTCTTT
CASSDVEGSGAFF
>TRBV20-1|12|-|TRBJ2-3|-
TGCAGCTTCGGGAAGGGTGCAGATACGCAGTATTTT
CSFGKGADTQYF
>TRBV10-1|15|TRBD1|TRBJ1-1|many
TGCGCCAGCAGAGAAAACAGGGGGCTGGACACTGAAGCTTTCTTT
CASRENRGLDTEAFF
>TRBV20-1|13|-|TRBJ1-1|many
TGCAGTGCTAGAACTGCGCTACTTTCTGAAGCTTTCTTT
CSARTALLSEAFF
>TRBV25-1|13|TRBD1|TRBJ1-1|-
TGTGCCAGCAGGACCCGGGGACAGGGTGTAGCTTTCTTT
CASRTRGQGVAFF
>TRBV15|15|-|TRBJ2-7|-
TGTGCCACCAGCGGCGAGCAGGGGAGCTCCTACGGGCAGTACTTC
CATSGEQGSSYGQYF
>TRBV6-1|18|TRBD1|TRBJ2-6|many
TGTGCCAGCAGAGAGTTTGGGACAGGGATCTCTGGGGCCAACGTCCTGACTTTC
CASREFGTGISGANVLTF
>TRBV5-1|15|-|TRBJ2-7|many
TGCGCCAGCAGCTCACTCCTTTCGGACAGCAACGAGCAGTACTTC
CASSSLLSDSNEQYF
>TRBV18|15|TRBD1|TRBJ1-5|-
TGTGCCAGCTCACCACTACAGGGGGGAGATCAGCCCCAGCATTTT
CASSPLQGGDQPQHF
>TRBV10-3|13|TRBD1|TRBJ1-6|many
TGTGCCATCAGGGGGACAGGGTGGACACCCCTCCACTTT
CAIRGTGWTPLHF
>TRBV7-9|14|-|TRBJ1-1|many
TGTGCCAGCAGCCGTTCGACAGATAACACTGAAGCTTTCTTT
CASSRSTDNTEAFF
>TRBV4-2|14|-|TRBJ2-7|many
TGTGCCAGCAGCCAAGATCAGGTGGACTACGAGCAGTACTTC
CASSQDQVDYEQYF
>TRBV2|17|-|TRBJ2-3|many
TGTGCCAGCACCCCCCGAAGGTGGGGTAAAGGCACAGATACGCAGTATTTT
CASTPRRWGKGTDTQYF
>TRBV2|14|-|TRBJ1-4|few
TGTGCCAGCACCGAAGGGGGGAGTACTGAAAAACTGTTTTTT
CASTEGGSTEKLFF
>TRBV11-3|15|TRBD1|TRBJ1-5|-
TGTGCCAGCAGCCACGGGGGACAGGGCCATCAGCCCCAGCATTTT
CASSHGGQGHQPQHF
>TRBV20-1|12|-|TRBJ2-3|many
TGCAGTGCTCCGGGACCGGGGGATACGCAGTATTTT
CSAPGPGDTQYF
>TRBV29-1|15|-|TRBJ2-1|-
TGCAGCGTTGAAGCTGGGGGAATGACCTATAATGAGCAGTTCTTC
CSVEAGGMTYNEQFF
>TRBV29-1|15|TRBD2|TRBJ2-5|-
TGCAGCGTCCACCTGACTAGCGGGGGCCCAGAGACCCAGTACTTC
CSVHLTSGGPETQYF